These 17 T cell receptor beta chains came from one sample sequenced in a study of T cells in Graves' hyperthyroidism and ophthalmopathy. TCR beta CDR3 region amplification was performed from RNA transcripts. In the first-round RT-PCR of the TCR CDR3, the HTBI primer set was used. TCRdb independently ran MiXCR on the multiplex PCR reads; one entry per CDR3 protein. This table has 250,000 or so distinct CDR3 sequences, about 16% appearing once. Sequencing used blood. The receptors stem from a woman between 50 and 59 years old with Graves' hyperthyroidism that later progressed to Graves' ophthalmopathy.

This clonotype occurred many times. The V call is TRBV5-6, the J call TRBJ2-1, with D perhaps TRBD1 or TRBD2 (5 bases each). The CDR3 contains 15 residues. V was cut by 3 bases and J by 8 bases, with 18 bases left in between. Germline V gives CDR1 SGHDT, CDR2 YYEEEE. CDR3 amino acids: CASSWGWGRRHEQFF. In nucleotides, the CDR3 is TGTGCCAGCAGCTGGGGGTGGGGGAGACGGCATGAGCAGTTCTTC.

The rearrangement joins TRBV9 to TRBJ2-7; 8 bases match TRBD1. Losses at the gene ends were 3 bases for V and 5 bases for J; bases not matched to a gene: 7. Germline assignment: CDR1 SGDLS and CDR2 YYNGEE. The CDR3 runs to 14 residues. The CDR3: CASSADRGGNEQYF. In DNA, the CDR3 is TGTGCCAGCAGCGCCGACAGGGGTGGGAACGAGCAGTACTTC. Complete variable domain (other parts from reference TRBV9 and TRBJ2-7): DSGVTQTPKHLITATGQRVTLRCSPRSGDLSVYWYQQSLDQGLQFLIQYYNGEERAKGNILERFSAQQFPDLHSELNLSSLELGDSALYFCASSADRGGNEQYFGPGTRLTVT.

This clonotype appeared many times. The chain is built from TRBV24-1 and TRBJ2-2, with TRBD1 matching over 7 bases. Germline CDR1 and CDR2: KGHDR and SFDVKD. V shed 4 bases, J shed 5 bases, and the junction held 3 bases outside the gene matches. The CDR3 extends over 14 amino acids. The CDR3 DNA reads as TGTGCCACCAGTGACCTACAGGGGACCGGGGAGCTGTTTTTT. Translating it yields CATSDLQGTGELFF.

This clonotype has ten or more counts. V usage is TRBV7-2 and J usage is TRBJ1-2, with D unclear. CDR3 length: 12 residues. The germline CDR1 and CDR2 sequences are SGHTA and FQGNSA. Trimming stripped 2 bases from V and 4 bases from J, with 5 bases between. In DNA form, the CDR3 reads TGTGCCAGCAGCTTAAGCAGCTATGGCTACACCTTC. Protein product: CASSLSSYGYTF.

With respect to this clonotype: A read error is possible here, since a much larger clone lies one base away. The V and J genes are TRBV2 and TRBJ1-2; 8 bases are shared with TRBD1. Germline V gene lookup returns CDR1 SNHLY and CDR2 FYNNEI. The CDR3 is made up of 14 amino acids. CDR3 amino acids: CASKRQGAVYVYTF. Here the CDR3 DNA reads TGTGCCAGCAAACGGCAGGGGGCAGTCTATGTCTACACCTTC.

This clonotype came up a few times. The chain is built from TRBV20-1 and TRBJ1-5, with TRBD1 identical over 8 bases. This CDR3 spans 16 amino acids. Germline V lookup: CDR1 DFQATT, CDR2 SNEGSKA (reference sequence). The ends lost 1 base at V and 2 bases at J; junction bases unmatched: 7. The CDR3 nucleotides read TGCAGTGCTAGAGTACCGACAGGGGTAGGCAATCAGCCCCAGCATTTT. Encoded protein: CSARVPTGVGNQPQHF.

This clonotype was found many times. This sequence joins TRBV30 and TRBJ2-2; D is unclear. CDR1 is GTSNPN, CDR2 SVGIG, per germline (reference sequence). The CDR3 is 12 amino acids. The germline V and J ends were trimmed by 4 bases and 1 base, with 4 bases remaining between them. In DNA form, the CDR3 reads TGTGCCTGGACAGGGAACACCGGGGAGCTGTTTTTT. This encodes CAWTGNTGELFF.

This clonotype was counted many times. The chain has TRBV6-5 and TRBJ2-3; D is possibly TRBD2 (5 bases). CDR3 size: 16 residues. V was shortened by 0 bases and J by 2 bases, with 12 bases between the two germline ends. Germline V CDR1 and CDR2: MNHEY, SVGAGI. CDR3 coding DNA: TGTGCCAGCAGTTACTCGAGTGGGCGGGTCACAGATACGCAGTATTTT. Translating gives CASSYSSGRVTDTQYF.

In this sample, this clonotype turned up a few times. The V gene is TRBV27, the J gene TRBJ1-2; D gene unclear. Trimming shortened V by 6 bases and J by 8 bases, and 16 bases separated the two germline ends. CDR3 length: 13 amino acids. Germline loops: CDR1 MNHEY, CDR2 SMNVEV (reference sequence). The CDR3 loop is CASSSSLGRGYTF. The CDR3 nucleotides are TGTGCCAGCAGCTCAAGCTTGGGTCGGGGCTACACCTTC.

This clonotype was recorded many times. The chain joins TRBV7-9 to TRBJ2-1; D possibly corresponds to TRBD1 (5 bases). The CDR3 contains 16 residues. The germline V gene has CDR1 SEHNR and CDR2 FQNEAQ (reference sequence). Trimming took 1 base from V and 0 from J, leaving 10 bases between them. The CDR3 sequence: CASSLGAGISYNEQFF. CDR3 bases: TGTGCCAGCAGCTTAGGAGCAGGGATCTCCTACAATGAGCAGTTCTTC. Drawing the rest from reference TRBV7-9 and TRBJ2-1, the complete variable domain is DTGVSQNPRHKITKRGQNVTFRCDPISEHNRLYWYRQTLGQGPEFLTYFQNEAQLEKSRLLSDRFSAERPKGSFSTLEIQRTEQGDSAMYLCASSLGAGISYNEQFFGPGTRLTVL.

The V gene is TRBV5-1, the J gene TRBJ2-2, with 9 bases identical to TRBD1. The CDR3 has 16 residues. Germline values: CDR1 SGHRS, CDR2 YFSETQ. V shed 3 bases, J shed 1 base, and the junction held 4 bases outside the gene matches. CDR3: CASSWTGQGNTGELFF. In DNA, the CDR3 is TGCGCCAGCAGCTGGACGGGACAGGGGAACACCGGGGAGCTGTTTTTT. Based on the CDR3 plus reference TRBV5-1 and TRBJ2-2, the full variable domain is KAGVTQTPRYLIKTRGQQVTLSCSPISGHRSVSWYQQTPGQGLQFLFEYFSETQRNKGNFPGRFSGRQFSNSRSEMNVSTLELGDSALYLCASSWTGQGNTGELFFGEGSRLTVL.

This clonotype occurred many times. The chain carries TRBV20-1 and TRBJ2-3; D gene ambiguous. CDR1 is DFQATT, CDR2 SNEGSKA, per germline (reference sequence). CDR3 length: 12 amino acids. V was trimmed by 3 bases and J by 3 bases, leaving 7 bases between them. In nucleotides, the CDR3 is TGCAGTGCTAGTGAAAATACAGATACGCAGTATTTT. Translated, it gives CSASENTDTQYF.

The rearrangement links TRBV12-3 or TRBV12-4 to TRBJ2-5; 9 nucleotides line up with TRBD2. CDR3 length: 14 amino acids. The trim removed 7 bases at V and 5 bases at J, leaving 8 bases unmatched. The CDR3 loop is CASTISGRGETQYF. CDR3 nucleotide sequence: TGTGCCAGCACTATTAGCGGGAGAGGGGAGACCCAGTACTTC.

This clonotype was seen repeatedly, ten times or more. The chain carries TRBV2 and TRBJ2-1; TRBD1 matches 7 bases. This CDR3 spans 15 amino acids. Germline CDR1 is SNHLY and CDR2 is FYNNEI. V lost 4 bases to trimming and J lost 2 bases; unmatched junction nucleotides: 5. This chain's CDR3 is CASSARQGPYNEQFF. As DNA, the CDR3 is TGTGCCAGCAGTGCTCGACAGGGCCCCTACAATGAGCAGTTCTTC. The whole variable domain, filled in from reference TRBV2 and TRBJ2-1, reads EPEVTQTPSHQVTQMGQEVILRCVPISNHLYFYWYRQILGQKVEFLVSFYNNEISEKSEIFDDQFSVERPDGSNFTLKIRSTKLEDSAMYFCASSARQGPYNEQFFGPGTRLTVL.

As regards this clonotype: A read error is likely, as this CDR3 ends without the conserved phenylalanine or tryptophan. The chain's CDR3 is CASSPTTGYEQYL. The DNA for the CDR3 is TGTGCCAGCTCACCAACAACAGGTTACGAGCAGTACCTC. The rearrangement uses TRBV18 and TRBJ2-7, with a weak D call TRBD1 (5 bases). The CDR3 runs 13 residues. Trimming shortened V by 2 bases and J by 4 bases, and 9 bases separated the two germline ends. Germline loops: CDR1 KGHSH, CDR2 LQKENI.

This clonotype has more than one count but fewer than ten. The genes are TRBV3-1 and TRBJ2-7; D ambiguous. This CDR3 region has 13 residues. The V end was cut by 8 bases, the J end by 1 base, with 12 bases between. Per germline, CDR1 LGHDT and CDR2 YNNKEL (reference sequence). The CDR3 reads CASVPPGSYEQYF. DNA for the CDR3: TGTGCCAGCGTGCCCCCTGGTTCCTACGAGCAGTACTTC.

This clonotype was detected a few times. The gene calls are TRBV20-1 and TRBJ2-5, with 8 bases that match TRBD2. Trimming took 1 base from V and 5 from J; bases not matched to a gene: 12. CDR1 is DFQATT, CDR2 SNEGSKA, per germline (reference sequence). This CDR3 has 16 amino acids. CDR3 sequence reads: CSARGRVSGSTETQYF. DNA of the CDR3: TGCAGTGCTAGAGGCCGCGTCAGCGGGAGTACGGAGACCCAGTACTTC.